The rows below give T cell receptor beta chains drawn from one sample of a study of blood T cell repertoires in COVID-19. The repertoire was sequenced with immunoSEQ multiplex PCR; TCRdb's copy has only in-frame clones and lacks some. The sample consists of around 450,000 clones, 90% of them appearing once. Sample: PBMCs or T cells enriched from blood (not recorded which). Every receptor here comes from a young man who had recovered from COVID-19. Each CDR3 is given with its conserved first and last residue. D genes are given only for firm matches. The size entry is marked missing in some rows and otherwise reads once, few, many or a size class.

15 TRBJ2-3 TRBD1 TRBV24-1 . TGTGCCACCAGTGATCCCACAGGGGCTGGGGTCACGCAGTATTTT CATSDPTGAGVTQYF
16 TRBJ1-5 . TRBV2 once TGTGCCAGCACCAAGGGAGGGCCCAGGGATCTTCAGCCCCAGCATTTT CASTKGGPRDLQPQHF
13 TRBJ2-1 TRBD1 TRBV19 . TGTGCCAGTAGCCCGAGGACAGGGCAAGGTCAGTTCTTC CASSPRTGQGQFF
15 TRBJ2-2 . TRBV3-1/TRBV3-2 . TGTGCCAGCAGCCAAGTCCCGGGAATCACCGGGGAGCTGTTTTTT CASSQVPGITGELFF
11 TRBJ2-7 . TRBV19 . TGTGCCAGTAGTACCACAGGGGAGCAGTACTTC CASSTTGEQYF
12 TRBJ1-2 . TRBV18 . TGTGCCAGCTCAAGGAACAGGGATGGCTACACCTTC CASSRNRDGYTF
15 TRBJ1-5 TRBD1 TRBV2 . TGTGCCAGCAGTGAAAAGAGGGGGCTGGCTCAGCCCCAGCATTTT CASSEKRGLAQPQHF
15 TRBJ2-1 . TRBV6-1 few TGTGCCAGCAGTGAGCAGGGGTTTCCCTACAATGAGCAGTTCTTC CASSEQGFPYNEQFF
16 TRBJ1-3 . TRBV5-4 . TGTGCCAGCAGCTTCCCGGACTCCGGCTCTGGAAACACCATATATTTT CASSFPDSGSGNTIYF
13 TRBJ1-1 . TRBV20-1 . TGCAGTGCTAGTCCAGGAATCATCACTGAAGCTTTCTTT CSASPGIITEAFF
15 TRBJ2-2 . TRBV19 . TGTGCCAGTAGTATTGGAGTAGCTGGCGCCGGGGAGCTGTTTTTT CASSIGVAGAGELFF
15 TRBJ2-7 . TRBV28 . TGTGCCAGCAGTCCGTTGAAGGGGTCTTCCTACGAGCAGTACTTC CASSPLKGSSYEQYF
13 TRBJ2-3 . TRBV2 . TGTGCCAGCTCTTTACAGACATCAGATACGCAGTATTTT CASSLQTSDTQYF
14 TRBJ2-5 . TRBV2 . TGTGCCAGCAGACTAGCTCGGGGTAGGGCGACCCAGTACTTC CASRLARGRATQYF
17 TRBJ2-3 . TRBV5-1 . TGCGCCAGCAGCTTGGCCGTCTATGCGGAAGCCACAGATACGCAGTATTTT CASSLAVYAEATDTQYF
16 TRBJ1-5 TRBD1 TRBV27 . TGTGCCAGCAGTTTAAGGTGGCAGGGGGCAAAGCAGCCCCAGCATTTT CASSLRWQGAKQPQHF
15 TRBJ1-2 TRBD1 TRBV9 . TGTGCCAGCAGCGTATGGACAGGGTTTAACTATGGCTACACCTTC CASSVWTGFNYGYTF
15 TRBJ2-7 TRBD1 TRBV28 . TGTGCCAGCAGTGTCCCGGGACAGGGAAAGAACGAGCAGTACTTC CASSVPGQGKNEQYF
13 TRBJ1-1 TRBD1 TRBV6-5 . TGTGCCAGCAGTTACGGAACAGGGGCTAGGGCTTTCTTT CASSYGTGARAFF
15 TRBJ1-2 TRBD1 TRBV5-8 . TGTGCCAGCAGCCAGCAAAAAGGGACAGGGTATGGCTACACCTTC CASSQQKGTGYGYTF
17 TRBJ1-1 TRBD1 TRBV10-3 . TGTGCCATCAGAGACTCGGCGGGACAGGAGATGAACACTGAAGCTTTCTTT CAIRDSAGQEMNTEAFF
13 TRBJ2-7 . TRBV12-3/TRBV12-4 . TGTGCCAGCAATCTCAGGGGGGCCTACGAGCAGTACTTC CASNLRGAYEQYF
16 TRBJ2-1 TRBD2 TRBV18 . TGTGCCAGCTCACCATTAGCGGGAGGGCCCTACAATGAGCAGTTCTTC CASSPLAGGPYNEQFF
14 TRBJ2-2 . TRBV7-9 . TGTGCCAGCAGCTTCCCTATTCTCACCGGGGAGCTGTTTTTT CASSFPILTGELFF
13 TRBJ2-3 TRBD1 TRBV29-1 . TGCAGCGTTGAGTGGACAGGGAGAGATACGCAGTATTTT CSVEWTGRDTQYF
15 TRBJ1-1 . TRBV4-1 . TGCGCCAGCAGCCAAGTTTCGCCCAGCGACACTGAAGCTTTCTTT CASSQVSPSDTEAFF
17 TRBJ2-1 TRBD2 TRBV5-1 . TGCGCCAGCAGCTTGGCCGTTAGCGGGAGCTCCTACAATGAGCAGTTCTTC CASSLAVSGSSYNEQFF
16 TRBJ1-2 TRBD1 TRBV12-5 few TGTGCTAGTGGAGCGGGACAGGCAGGGTGGGACTATGGCTACACCTTC CASGAGQAGWDYGYTF
14 TRBJ2-1 TRBD2 TRBV9 . TGTGCCAGCAGCCTCTACCACAGCGGGGGAGAGCAGTTCTTC CASSLYHSGGEQFF
13 TRBJ2-7 . TRBV12-3/TRBV12-4 . TGTGCCAGCACCCTACACAGGGGGGGCGAGCAGTACTTC CASTLHRGGEQYF
14 TRBJ2-3 . TRBV7-3 . TGTGCCAGCAGCTTAACGATCGAGCCAGATACGCAGTATTTT CASSLTIEPDTQYF
16 TRBJ2-3 TRBD2 TRBV5-1 . TGCGCCAGCAGCTTACCCCTAGCGGGAAATGCGGATACGCAGTATTTT CASSLPLAGNADTQYF
15 TRBJ1-4 TRBD1 TRBV24-1 . TGTGCCACCAGTGATGGCGGGACAGGGCGAGAAAAACTGTTTTTT CATSDGGTGREKLFF
16 TRBJ2-3 TRBD1 TRBV11-3 . TGTGCCAGCAGCTCCAGGGACAGCCCTAGCACAGATACGCAGTATTTT CASSSRDSPSTDTQYF
17 TRBJ1-6 . TRBV25-1 . TGTGCCAGCAGTGAGGTGGGGCGCCTAAATTATAATTCACCCCTCCACTTT CASSEVGRLNYNSPLHF
15 TRBJ2-7 . TRBV2 . TGTGCCAGCAGTGCAACCGGGACAAAGCAGGGCGAGCAGTACTTC CASSATGTKQGEQYF
16 TRBJ2-5 TRBD2 TRBV5-5 once TGTGCCAGCAGCTTGGCTAGCGGGGGGATAAAAGAGACCCAGTACTTC CASSLASGGIKETQYF
13 TRBJ1-1 TRBD1 TRBV2 . TGTGCCAGCAGGGGACAGGGATTCACTGAAGCTTTCTTT CASRGQGFTEAFF
14 TRBJ2-7 . TRBV6-5 . TGTGCCAGCAGTTACGTTTGGGCCCGCCACGAGCAGTACTTC CASSYVWARHEQYF
11 TRBJ1-1 . TRBV5-4 . TGTGCCAGCAGCCTCGGGGTTGAAGCTTTCTTT CASSLGVEAFF